This TCR beta chain was identified during a study of metastatic and nonmetastatic thyroid tumors. Study-level background: Malignant and benign thyroid patients had repertoires compared in peripheral blood and tumor or nodule tissue.

Findings of the study overall: The reported finding was significantly higher TCR beta diversity in malignant thyroid tumors relative to benign nodules, in blood and tumor.

In the case of this clone: Its antigen is still unknown.

Original processing notes: The study's classifier, a distant-metastasis tool for papillary thyroid cancer, was built using CDR3 differences across clinicopathological groups. With MiXCR, TCRdb called clones anew from the PCR reads. What appears here as the V and J calls and clone size reflects TCRdb's work, not the paper's. The data show 30,000 or so clones, with roughly 25% seen just once and 7% to 10% held by the top ten. Each patient came to thyroid surgery without any prior treatment (of any kind). In germline, CDR1 is MDHEN, CDR2 SYDVKM. Trimming removed 6 bases at V and 9 bases at J, with 15 bases between. CDR3 length: 12 residues.

The specimen was blood. The receptor comes from a female donor with papillary thyroid cancer or a benign thyroid nodule (not recorded which). Some clones in this sample may be carry-over from other donors' samples. This rearrangement joins TRBV28 to TRBJ2-7, with D possibly being TRBD2 (5 bases). CDR3 protein: CASRQIAGGQYF. The CDR3 nucleotides are TGTGCCAGCAGACAGATCGCGGGTGGGCAGTACTTC. The variable domain in full, completed from reference TRBV28 and TRBJ2-7, reads DVKVTQSSRYLVKRTGEKVFLECVQDMDHENMFWYRQDPGLGLRLIYFSYDVKMKEKGDIPEGYSVSREKKERFSLILESASTNQTSMYLCASRQIAGGQYFGPGTRLTVT.